This TCR beta chain emerged from a study of CD8 T cells in ankylosing spondylitis. The CDR3 runs 16 residues. Germline loops: CDR1 MNHEY, CDR2 SMNVEV (reference sequence). V gave up 2 bases and J gave up 0 bases; unmatched junction bases: 1. Each CDR3 protein gets one entry after TCRdb re-called the 5' RACE reads with MiXCR. The data hold 150,000 or so distinct CDR3 sequences, with 30% to 35% observed a single time. The source of this sequence is a male donor with ankylosing spondylitis. The source material was synovial fluid, either unsorted or a sorted T cell fraction (not recorded which). V gene TRBV27 combines with J gene TRBJ2-3; 11 nucleotides line up with TRBD1. CDR3 amino acids: CASSLGDRGSTDTQYF. In DNA form, the CDR3 reads TGTGCCAGCAGTTTAGGGGACAGGGGGAGCACAGATACGCAGTATTTT.